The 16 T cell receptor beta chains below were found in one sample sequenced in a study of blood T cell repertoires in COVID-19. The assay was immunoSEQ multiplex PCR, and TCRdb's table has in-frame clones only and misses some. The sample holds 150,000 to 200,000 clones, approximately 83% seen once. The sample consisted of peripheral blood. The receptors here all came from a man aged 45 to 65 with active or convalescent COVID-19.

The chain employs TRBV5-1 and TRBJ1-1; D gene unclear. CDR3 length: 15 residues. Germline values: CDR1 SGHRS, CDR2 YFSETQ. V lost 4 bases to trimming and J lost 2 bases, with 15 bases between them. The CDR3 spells CASSALTGVNTEAFF. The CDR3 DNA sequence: TGCGCCAGCAGCGCGTTGACCGGAGTCAACACTGAAGCTTTCTTT.

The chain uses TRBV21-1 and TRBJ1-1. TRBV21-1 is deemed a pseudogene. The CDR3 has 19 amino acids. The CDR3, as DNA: TGTGCCAGCAGCAAAGATTTTAGGAGGTACCCCAGAATGAACACTGAAGCTTTCTTT. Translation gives CASSKDFRRYPRMNTEAFF.

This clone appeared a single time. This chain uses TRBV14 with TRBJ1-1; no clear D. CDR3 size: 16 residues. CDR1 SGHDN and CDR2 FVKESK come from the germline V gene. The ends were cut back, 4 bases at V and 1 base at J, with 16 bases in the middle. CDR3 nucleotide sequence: TGTGCCAGCAGCCCGAGAGCAGAGACTAAGAACACTGAAGCTTTCTTT. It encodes CASSPRAETKNTEAFF.

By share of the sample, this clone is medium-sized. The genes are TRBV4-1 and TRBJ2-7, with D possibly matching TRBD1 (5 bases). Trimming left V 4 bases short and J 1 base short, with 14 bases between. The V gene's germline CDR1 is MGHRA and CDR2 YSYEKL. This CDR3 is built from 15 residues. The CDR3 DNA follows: TGCGCCAGCAGCCCAGAATGGGGCCCGTCCTACGAGCAGTACTTC. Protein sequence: CASSPEWGPSYEQYF.

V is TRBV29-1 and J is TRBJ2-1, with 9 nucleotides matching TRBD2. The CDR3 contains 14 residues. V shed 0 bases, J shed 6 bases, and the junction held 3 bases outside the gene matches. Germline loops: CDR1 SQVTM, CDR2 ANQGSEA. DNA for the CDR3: TGCAGCGTTGAAGATCGCGGGGGGGCCAATGAGCAGTTCTTC. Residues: CSVEDRGGANEQFF.

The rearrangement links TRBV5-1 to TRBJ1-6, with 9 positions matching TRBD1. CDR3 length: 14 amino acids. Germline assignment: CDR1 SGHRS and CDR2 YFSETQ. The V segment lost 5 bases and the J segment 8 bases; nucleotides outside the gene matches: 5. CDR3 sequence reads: CASRGGQGDSPLHF. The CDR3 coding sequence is TGCGCCAGCAGGGGGGGACAGGGTGATTCACCCCTCCACTTT.

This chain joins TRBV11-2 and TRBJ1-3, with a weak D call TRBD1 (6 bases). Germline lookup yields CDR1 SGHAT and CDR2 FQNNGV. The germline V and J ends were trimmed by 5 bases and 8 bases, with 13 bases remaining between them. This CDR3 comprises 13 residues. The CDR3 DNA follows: TGTGCCAGCAGCACAAACAGGGCGGACACCATATATTTT. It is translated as CASSTNRADTIYF. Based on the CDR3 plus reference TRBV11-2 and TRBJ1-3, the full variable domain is EAGVAQSPRYKIIEKRQSVAFWCNPISGHATLYWYQQILGQGPKLLIQFQNNGVVDDSQLPKDRFSAERLKGVDSTLKIQPAKLEDSAVYLCASSTNRADTIYFGEGSWLTVV.

The CDR3 region is CASSSGTGGRDQPQHF. The CDR3 DNA follows: TGTGCCAGCAGCTCAGGGACAGGGGGTAGGGATCAGCCCCAGCATTTT. V usage is TRBV5-4 and J usage is TRBJ1-5; 11 bases agree with TRBD1. This CDR3 comprises 16 residues. The germline CDR1 and CDR2 sequences are SGHNT and YYREEE (reference sequence). V was pared by 3 bases and J by 5 bases, with 7 bases of the junction left unmatched.

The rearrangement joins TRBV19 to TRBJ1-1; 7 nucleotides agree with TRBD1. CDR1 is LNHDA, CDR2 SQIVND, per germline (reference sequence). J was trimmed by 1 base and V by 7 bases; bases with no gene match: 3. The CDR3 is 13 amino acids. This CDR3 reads CASKHRGNTEAFF. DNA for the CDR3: TGTGCCAGTAAACACAGGGGGAACACTGAAGCTTTCTTT.

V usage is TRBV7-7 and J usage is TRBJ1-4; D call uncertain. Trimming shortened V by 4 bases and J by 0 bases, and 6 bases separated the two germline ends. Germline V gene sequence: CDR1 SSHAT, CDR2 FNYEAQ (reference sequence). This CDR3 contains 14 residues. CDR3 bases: TGTGCCAGCAGCTCCGGGACAACTAATGAAAAACTGTTTTTT. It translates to CASSSGTTNEKLFF. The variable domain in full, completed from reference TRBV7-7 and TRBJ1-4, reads GAGVSQSPRYKVTKRGQDVTLRCDPISSHATLYWYQQALGQGPEFLTYFNYEAQPDKSGLPSDRFSAERPEGSISTLTIQRTEQRDSAMYRCASSSGTTNEKLFFGSGTQLSVL.

CDR3 DNA: TGTGCCAGCAGAACGCTGACTAGCGGGAGAGGGACAGATACGCAGTATTTT. It yields the protein CASRTLTSGRGTDTQYF. The V and J genes are TRBV28 and TRBJ2-3; 12 bases are a match to TRBD2. CDR3 size: 17 residues. The junction had 10 bases not matched to a gene; V was cut back by 6 bases and J by 3 bases. Germline V gene sequence: CDR1 MDHEN, CDR2 SYDVKM.

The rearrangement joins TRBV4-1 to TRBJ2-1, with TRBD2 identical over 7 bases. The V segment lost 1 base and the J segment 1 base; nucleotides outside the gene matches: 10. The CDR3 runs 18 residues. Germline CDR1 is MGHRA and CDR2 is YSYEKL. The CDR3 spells CASSQVVLRAGSYNEQFF. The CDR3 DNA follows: TGCGCCAGCAGCCAAGTGGTCCTACGAGCGGGATCCTACAATGAGCAGTTCTTC.

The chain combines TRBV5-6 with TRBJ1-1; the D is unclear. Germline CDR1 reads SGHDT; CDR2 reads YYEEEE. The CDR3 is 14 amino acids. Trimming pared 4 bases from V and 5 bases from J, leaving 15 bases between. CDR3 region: CASSRVEGGTEAFF. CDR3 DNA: TGTGCCAGCAGCAGAGTAGAGGGTGGGACTGAAGCTTTCTTT.

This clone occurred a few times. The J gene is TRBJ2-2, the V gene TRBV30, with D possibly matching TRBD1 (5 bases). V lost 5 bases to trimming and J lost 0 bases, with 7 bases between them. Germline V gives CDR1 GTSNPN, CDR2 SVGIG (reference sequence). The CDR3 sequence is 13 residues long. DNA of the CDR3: TGTGCCTGGGGACACTCGAACACCGGGGAGCTGTTTTTT. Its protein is CAWGHSNTGELFF.

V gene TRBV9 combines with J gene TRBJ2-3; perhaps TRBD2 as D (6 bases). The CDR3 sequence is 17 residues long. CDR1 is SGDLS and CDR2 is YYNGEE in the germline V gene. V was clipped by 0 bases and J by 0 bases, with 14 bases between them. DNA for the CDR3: TGTGCCAGCAGCGTAGAGGGACCCGGGACTAGCACAGATACGCAGTATTTT. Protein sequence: CASSVEGPGTSTDTQYF.

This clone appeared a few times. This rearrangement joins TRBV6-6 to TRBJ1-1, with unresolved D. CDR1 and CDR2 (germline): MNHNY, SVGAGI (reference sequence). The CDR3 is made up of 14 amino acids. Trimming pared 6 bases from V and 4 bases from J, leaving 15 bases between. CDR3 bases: TGTGCCAGCAGCCCCACCCGGGGAGCCACTGAAGCTTTCTTT. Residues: CASSPTRGATEAFF.